These T cell receptor beta chains were read from a single sample in a study of T cells in Graves' hyperthyroidism and ophthalmopathy. TCRdb ran MiXCR on the multiplex PCR reads and lists one entry per CDR3 protein. This sample has hundreds of thousands of distinct CDR3 sequences, with roughly 40% found just once. Sequenced sample: blood. The source of these receptors is a man aged 18 to 30 with Graves' hyperthyroidism. Each CDR3 is given with its conserved first and last residue. D genes are given only for firm matches. Size values are once, few and many counts, or a class for expanded clones, and some rows have none.

clone_size cdr3_length j_call d_call v_call cdr3_aa cdr3_nt
many 13 TRBJ2-7 TRBD2 TRBV2 CASGTGGTYEQYF TGTGCCAGCGGTACGGGAGGAACCTACGAGCAGTACTTC
- 16 TRBJ1-3 TRBD1 TRBV7-2 CASSSLQGNKGNTIYF TGTGCCAGCAGCTCCCTACAGGGGAATAAAGGAAACACCATATATTTT
many 17 TRBJ2-6 - TRBV9 CASSGAATGGGANVLTF TGTGCCAGCAGCGGCGCAGCTACAGGCGGTGGGGCCAACGTCCTGACTTTC
- 16 TRBJ2-2 TRBD2 TRBV7-2 CASSTGTSGITGELFF TGTGCCAGCAGCACTGGGACTAGCGGGATTACCGGGGAGCTGTTTTTT
many 11 TRBJ1-2 TRBD1 TRBV12-3/TRBV12-4 CASRDRGGYTF TGTGCCAGCAGGGACAGGGGAGGCTACACCTTC
many 13 TRBJ2-7 - TRBV7-8 CASSPGGIYEQYF TGTGCCAGCAGCCCCGGAGGCATCTACGAGCAGTACTTC
- 17 TRBJ2-1 TRBD2 TRBV2 CASSGPQTSGRVDEQFF TGTGCCAGCAGTGGACCTCAGACTAGCGGGAGGGTAGATGAGCAGTTCTTC
many 15 TRBJ2-2 - TRBV19 CASSSPEANTGELFF TGTGCCAGTAGTAGCCCTGAGGCGAACACCGGGGAGCTGTTTTTT
- 14 TRBJ2-7 TRBD1 TRBV7-9 CASSLQGAGDEQYF TGTGCCAGCAGCCTTCAGGGGGCAGGGGACGAGCAGTACTTC
many 11 TRBJ1-1 TRBD1 TRBV20-1 CSARDSTEAFF TGCAGTGCCAGGGACAGCACTGAAGCTTTCTTT
- 15 TRBJ2-7 TRBD1 TRBV2 CASGRSTGAPYEQYF TGTGCCAGCGGGCGGTCTACAGGGGCCCCCTACGAGCAGTACTTC
- 15 TRBJ1-2 TRBD1 TRBV25-1 CASSADRFNPYGYTF TGTGCCAGCTCAGCGGACAGGTTTAATCCCTATGGCTACACCTTC
- 14 TRBJ1-1 TRBD1 TRBV10-3 CASSYTTGTTEAFF TGTGCCAGCAGTTACACGACAGGGACCACTGAAGCTTTCTTT
few 14 TRBJ2-2 TRBD2 TRBV19 CASSRLAAAGELFF TGTGCCAGTAGCCGTCTAGCGGCGGCCGGGGAGCTGTTTTTT
- 14 TRBJ2-7 TRBD2 TRBV6-1 CASTRGLGDYEQYF TGTGCCAGCACTCGCGGACTAGGAGACTACGAGCAGTACTTC
few 12 TRBJ1-2 TRBD1 TRBV10-3 CALAPGGYGYTF TGTGCCCTAGCTCCAGGGGGCTATGGCTACACCTTC
- 15 TRBJ2-7 TRBD2 TRBV7-9 CASSLLAGAAYEQYF TGTGCCAGCAGCTTATTGGCGGGAGCGGCATACGAGCAGTACTTC
many 15 TRBJ1-5 - TRBV7-2 CASTLESGANQPQHF TGTGCCAGCACCTTAGAGTCAGGGGCGAATCAGCCCCAGCATTTT
many 11 TRBJ2-7 - TRBV10-3 CATGQGREQYF TGTGCCACCGGCCAGGGTCGCGAGCAGTACTTC
few 14 TRBJ1-1 - TRBV20-1 CSPSGETRGTEAFF TGCAGTCCATCAGGCGAGACAAGGGGCACTGAAGCTTTCTTT
- 15 TRBJ2-6 TRBD2 TRBV10-2 CARAGVVAGANVLTF TGCGCCAGGGCGGGGGTGGTAGCCGGGGCCAACGTCCTGACTTTC
- 16 TRBJ2-6 - TRBV28 CASSFRAGFGANVLTF TGTGCCAGCAGTTTCAGGGCGGGCTTTGGGGCCAACGTCCTGACTTTC
many 15 TRBJ1-1 - TRBV19 CASSSTAREGTEAFF TGTGCCAGTAGTTCGACAGCCCGGGAAGGAACTGAAGCTTTCTTT
- 16 TRBJ1-5 - TRBV12-3/TRBV12-4 CASSRRPFLGGQPQHF TGTGCCAGCAGCCGCAGACCGTTTTTAGGCGGGCAGCCCCAGCATTTT
- 12 TRBJ1-5 - TRBV7-2 CASSFRGQEPHF TGTGCCAGCAGCTTTCGGGGGCAGGAGCCGCATTTT
- 14 TRBJ2-7 - TRBV9 CASSVDLGGYEQYF TGTGCCAGCAGCGTAGATTTAGGGGGCTACGAGCAGTACTTC
- 13 TRBJ1-1 TRBD1 TRBV29-1 CSAARGPNTEAFF TGCAGCGCGGCCAGGGGGCCGAACACTGAAGCTTTCTTT
few 13 TRBJ2-7 - TRBV19 CASSIDINYEQYF TGTGCCAGTAGTATAGACATAAACTACGAGCAGTACTTC
many 16 TRBJ1-2 - TRBV29-1 CSVDEPPQGFGYGYTF TGCAGCGTTGATGAACCACCACAGGGTTTCGGCTATGGCTACACCTTC
- 15 TRBJ1-1 - TRBV19 CASSTPGRAKTEAFF TGTGCCAGTAGTACCCCCGGGAGGGCGAAGACTGAAGCTTTCTTT
few 16 TRBJ1-1 - TRBV15 CATSRESQTVNTEAFF TGTGCCACCAGCAGAGAGAGTCAGACAGTCAACACTGAAGCTTTCTTT
- 18 TRBJ1-3 - TRBV6-1 CASGRYPGRLDSGNTIYF TGTGCCAGCGGACGATACCCGGGACGGCTGGACTCTGGAAACACCATATATTTT
many 13 TRBJ2-5 - TRBV29-1 CSVERADEETQYF TGCAGCGTTGAAAGGGCAGATGAAGAGACCCAGTACTTC
few 13 TRBJ1-1 - TRBV7-4 CASSGLWGTEAFF TGTGCCAGCAGCGGACTCTGGGGCACTGAAGCTTTCTTT
- 17 TRBJ1-6 - TRBV5-1 CASSLQGPDSYNSPLHF TGCGCCAGCAGCTTGCAGGGGCCGGACTCCTATAATTCACCCCTCCACTTT
many 14 TRBJ2-7 - TRBV29-1 CSVVLPDFTYEQYF TGCAGCGTTGTCCTCCCGGACTTTACCTACGAGCAGTACTTC
- 13 TRBJ2-5 - TRBV6-5 CASSEAPRETQYF TGTGCCAGCAGTGAAGCCCCACGTGAGACCCAGTACTTC
- 14 TRBJ2-7 - TRBV10-3 CASSVQMFSYEQYF TGTGCCAGCAGTGTCCAGATGTTCTCCTACGAGCAGTACTTC
- 15 TRBJ2-7 - TRBV18 CASSPTRDGTYEQYF TGTGCCAGCTCACCTACACGGGACGGAACCTACGAGCAGTACTTC
- 15 TRBJ1-3 - TRBV25-1 CASSYSDSFGNTIYF TGTGCCAGCAGTTACTCCGACAGTTTTGGAAACACCATATATTTT
- 12 TRBJ2-7 - TRBV11-2 CASSLPSYEQHF TGTGCCAGCAGCTTACCTTCCTACGAGCAGCACTTC
- 13 TRBJ1-3 TRBD1 TRBV10-3 CARLTGNGNTIYF TGTGCCAGGTTGACAGGGAACGGAAACACCATATATTTT